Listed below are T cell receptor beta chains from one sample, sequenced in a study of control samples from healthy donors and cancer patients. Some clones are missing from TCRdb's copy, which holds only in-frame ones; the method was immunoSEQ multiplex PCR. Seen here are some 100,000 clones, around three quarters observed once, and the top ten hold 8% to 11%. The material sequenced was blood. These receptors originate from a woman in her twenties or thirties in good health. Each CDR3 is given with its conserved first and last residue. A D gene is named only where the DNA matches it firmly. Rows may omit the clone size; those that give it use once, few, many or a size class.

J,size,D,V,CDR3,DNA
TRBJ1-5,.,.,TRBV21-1,CASSFSGTGGHQPQHF,TGTGCCAGCAGCTTTTCCGGGACAGGGGGCCATCAGCCCCAGCATTTT
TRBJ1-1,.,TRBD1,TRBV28,CASRTGGNTEAFF,TGTGCCAGCAGAACAGGGGGGAACACTGAAGCTTTCTTT
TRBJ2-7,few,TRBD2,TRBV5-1,CASSPRLAGNEQYF,TGCGCCAGCAGCCCCCGACTAGCGGGGAATGAGCAGTACTTC
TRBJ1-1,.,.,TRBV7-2,CASSLYRGGNTEAFF,TGTGCCAGCAGCTTATATCGGGGCGGGAACACTGAAGCTTTCTTT
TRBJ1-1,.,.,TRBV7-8,CASSWGRAQAFF,TGTGCCAGCAGCTGGGGGAGGGCACAGGCTTTCTTT
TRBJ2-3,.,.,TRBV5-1,CASSLLPGASTDTQYF,TGCGCCAGCAGCCTGCTTCCGGGGGCCAGCACAGATACGCAGTATTTT
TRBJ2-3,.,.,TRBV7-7,CASSLSGGATDTQYF,TGTGCCAGCAGCTTATCGGGCGGAGCCACAGATACGCAGTATTTT
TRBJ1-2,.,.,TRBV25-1,CASTGGKEGYTF,TGTGCCAGCACTGGTGGGAAAGAAGGCTACACCTTC
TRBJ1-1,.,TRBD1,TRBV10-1,CASSDRGPTEAFF,TGCGCCAGCAGTGACAGGGGGCCCACTGAAGCTTTCTTT
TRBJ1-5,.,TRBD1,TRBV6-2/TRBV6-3,CASSIDRGRNQPQHF,TGTGCCAGCAGCATAGACAGGGGCCGCAATCAGCCCCAGCATTTT
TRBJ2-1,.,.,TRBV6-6,CASSPPPNRVQSYNEQFF,TGTGCCAGCAGTCCCCCTCCCAACAGGGTTCAATCCTACAATGAGCAGTTCTTC
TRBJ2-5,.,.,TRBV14,CASSQDRATQYF,TGTGCCAGCAGCCAAGATAGAGCGACCCAGTACTTC
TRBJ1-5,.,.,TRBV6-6,CAASRGDTSNQPQHF,TGTGCCGCCTCCCGGGGGGACACGAGCAATCAGCCCCAGCATTTT
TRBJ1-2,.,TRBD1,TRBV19,CASSPKVTGGGGYTF,TGTGCCAGTAGTCCCAAGGTCACAGGGGGCGGTGGCTACACCTTC
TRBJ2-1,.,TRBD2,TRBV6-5,CASIGLAGGYNEQFF,TGTGCCAGCATAGGACTAGCGGGGGGTTACAATGAGCAGTTCTTC
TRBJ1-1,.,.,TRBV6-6,CASSYYRENTEAFF,TGTGCCAGCAGTTACTACCGGGAGAACACTGAAGCTTTCTTT
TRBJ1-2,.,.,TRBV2,CATRTAGYTF,TGTGCCACCCGGACTGCTGGCTACACCTTC
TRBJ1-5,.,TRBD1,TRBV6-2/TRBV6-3,CASSLDRDYSNQPQHF,TGTGCCAGCAGTCTCGACAGGGACTATAGCAATCAGCCCCAGCATTTT
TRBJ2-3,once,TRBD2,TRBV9,CASSPRGAGVPDTQYF,TGTGCCAGCAGCCCTCGAGGGGCGGGGGTTCCTGATACGCAGTATTTT
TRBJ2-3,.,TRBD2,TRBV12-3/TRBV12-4,CASRPLLAGGEYF,TGTGCCAGCAGACCCCTACTAGCGGGGGGCGAGTATTTT
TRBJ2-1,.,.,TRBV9,CASSVVPDSYNEQFF,TGTGCCAGCAGCGTAGTACCCGACTCCTACAATGAGCAGTTCTTC
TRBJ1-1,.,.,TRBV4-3,CASSQAIRGATEAFF,TGCGCCAGCAGCCAGGCCATCCGAGGGGCCACTGAAGCTTTCTTT
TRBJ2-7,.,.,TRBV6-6,CASSYRQAYEQYF,TGTGCCAGCAGTTATCGCCAAGCCTACGAGCAGTACTTC
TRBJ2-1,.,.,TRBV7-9,CASSTPRPPHNNEQFF,TGTGCCAGCAGCACCCCCCGTCCCCCCCACAACAATGAGCAGTTCTTC
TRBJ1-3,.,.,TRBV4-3,CASSQDEGRSGNTIYF,TGCGCCAGCAGCCAAGATGAGGGGCGGTCTGGAAACACCATATATTTT
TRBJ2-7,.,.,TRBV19,CASSTTGSYEQYF,TGTGCCAGTAGTACAACAGGGTCCTACGAGCAGTACTTC
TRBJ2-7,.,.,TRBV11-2,CASSSHPASEQYF,TGTGCCAGCAGCTCTCACCCAGCGAGCGAGCAGTACTTC
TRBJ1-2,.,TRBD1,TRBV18,CASSPRRPGQGYGYTF,TGTGCCAGCTCACCACGGCGCCCGGGACAGGGGTATGGCTACACCTTC
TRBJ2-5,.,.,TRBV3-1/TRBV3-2,CASSQDRDPRYQETQYF,TGTGCCAGCAGCCAAGATAGGGACCCACGGTACCAAGAGACCCAGTACTTC
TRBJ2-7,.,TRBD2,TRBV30,CAWSRLAGSYEQYF,TGTGCCTGGAGTAGGCTAGCGGGATCCTACGAGCAGTACTTC
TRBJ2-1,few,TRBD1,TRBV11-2,CASSWGQGANEQFF,TGTGCCAGCAGCTGGGGACAGGGGGCGAATGAGCAGTTCTTC
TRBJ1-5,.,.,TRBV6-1,CASSGGAIGISASNQPQHF,TGTGCCAGCAGTGGGGGGGCCATCGGGATATCGGCGAGCAATCAGCCCCAGCATTTT
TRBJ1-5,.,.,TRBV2,CASSGNRAGEPQHF,TGTGCCAGCAGTGGAAATAGAGCAGGAGAGCCCCAGCATTTT
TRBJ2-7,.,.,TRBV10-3,CAISSSPYEQYF,TGTGCCATCAGTTCCTCCCCTTACGAGCAGTACTTC
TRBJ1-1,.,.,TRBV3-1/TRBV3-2,CASRSGGGPANTEAFF,TGTGCCAGCAGATCCGGGGGGGGTCCCGCGAACACTGAAGCTTTCTTT
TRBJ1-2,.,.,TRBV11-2,CASSLDSGPGYTF,TGTGCCAGCAGCTTAGATTCCGGACCCGGCTACACCTTC
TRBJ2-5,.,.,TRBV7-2,CASSSGGAGLETQYF,TGTGCCAGCAGCTCAGGGGGAGCGGGTTTAGAGACCCAGTACTTC
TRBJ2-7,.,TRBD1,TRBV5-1,CASSSGTGVREQYF,TGCGCCAGCAGTTCCGGGACAGGGGTTCGCGAGCAGTACTTC
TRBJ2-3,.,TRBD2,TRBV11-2,CASSFTSGTTDTQYF,TGTGCCAGCAGCTTCACTAGCGGGACCACAGATACGCAGTATTTT
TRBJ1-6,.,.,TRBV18,CASSPPSGATPLHF,TGTGCCAGCTCACCACCGAGTGGCGCGACACCCCTCCACTTT
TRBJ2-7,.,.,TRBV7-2,CASSLTQSSYEQYF,TGTGCCAGCAGCTTAACCCAAAGCTCCTACGAGCAGTACTTC
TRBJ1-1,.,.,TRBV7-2,CASSLSAEAFF,TGTGCCAGCAGCTTATCGGCAGAAGCTTTCTTT
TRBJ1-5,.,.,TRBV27,CASSFGQGGNQPQHF,TGTGCCAGCAGTTTTGGGCAGGGAGGCAATCAGCCCCAGCATTTT
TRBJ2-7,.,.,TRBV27,CASSRGAHSYEQYF,TGTGCCAGCAGTAGAGGGGCACACTCCTACGAGCAGTACTTC
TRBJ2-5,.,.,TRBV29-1,CSVGRTEGETQYF,TGCAGCGTTGGTCGGACGGAGGGGGAGACCCAGTACTTC
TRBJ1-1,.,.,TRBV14,CASSQAARGETEAFF,TGTGCCAGCAGCCAAGCAGCCAGGGGTGAGACTGAAGCTTTCTTT
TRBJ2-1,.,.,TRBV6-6,CASLRQPHYNEQFF,TGTGCCAGCCTACGACAGCCCCACTACAATGAGCAGTTCTTC
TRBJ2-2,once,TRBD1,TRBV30,CAWSVGTGALGELFF,TGTGCCTGGAGTGTTGGGACAGGGGCTCTCGGGGAGCTGTTTTTT
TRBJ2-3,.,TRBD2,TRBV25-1,CASSVPSLAAGTDTQYF,TGTGCCAGCAGTGTTCCCTCCCTAGCGGCGGGCACAGATACGCAGTATTTT
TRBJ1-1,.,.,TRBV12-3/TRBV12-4,CASSPTNNPEAFF,TGTGCCAGCAGCCCTACCAACAACCCTGAAGCTTTCTTT
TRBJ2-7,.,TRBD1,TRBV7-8,CASSLAAGTGGNEQYF,TGTGCCAGCAGCTTAGCTGCCGGGACAGGAGGGAACGAGCAGTACTTC